This T cell receptor beta chain emerged from a study of blood T cell repertoires in COVID-19. Looking at the study overall: Italy, Spain and the United States were the sources of the convalescent and acute COVID-19 samples. Sample material is recorded as cDNA or gDNA derived from T cells, B-cell-depleted T cells, or PBMCs.

There are 15 residues in the CDR3. Germline loops: CDR1 SGHNT, CDR2 YENEEA. The V end lost 5 bases, the J end lost 5 bases, and 18 bases lay between the germline ends. Per the original methods: Using reference gene primer amplification, nucleated cell counts were estimated. The method was immunoSEQ multiplex PCR; TCRdb's version includes in-frame clones alone and lacks a portion of them. V and J calls and clone size come straight from that table; D and trimming were deduced from the DNA. The sample consists of roughly 230,000 clones, about 85% of them appearing once. Exposed enrollees had met someone with a PCR-confirmed or clinician-diagnosed COVID-19 case at some point within the 2 weeks before study entry. This clone is a singleton in its sample.

Sequencing was carried out using PBMCs or T cells enriched from blood (not recorded which). The origin of this receptor is a woman aged 45-59 years who had been exposed to COVID-19. V gene TRBV11-3 combines with J gene TRBJ2-5; possible D gene TRBD1, 6 bases. The CDR3 bases are TGTGCCAGCAGCAAGGACAGCTCATCGGGGGAGACCCAGTACTTC. Translation: CASSKDSSSGETQYF. Looking up the rest from reference TRBV11-3 and TRBJ2-5 gives the full variable domain: EAGVVQSPRYKIIEKKQPVAFWCNPISGHNTLYWYLQNLGQGPELLIRYENEEAVDDSQLPKDRFSAERLKGVDSTLKIQPAELGDSAVYLCASSKDSSSGETQYFGPGTRLLVL.